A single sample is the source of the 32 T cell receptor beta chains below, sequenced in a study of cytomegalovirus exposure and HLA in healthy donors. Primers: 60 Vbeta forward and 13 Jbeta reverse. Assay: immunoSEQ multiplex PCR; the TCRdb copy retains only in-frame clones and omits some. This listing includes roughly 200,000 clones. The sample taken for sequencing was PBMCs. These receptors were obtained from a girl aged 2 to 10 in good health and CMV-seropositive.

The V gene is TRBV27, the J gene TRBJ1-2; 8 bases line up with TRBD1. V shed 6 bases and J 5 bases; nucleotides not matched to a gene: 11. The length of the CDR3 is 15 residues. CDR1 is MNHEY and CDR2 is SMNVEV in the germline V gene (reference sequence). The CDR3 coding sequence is TGTGCCAGCAGGGCAGGGGGCGCGGGTCGATATGGCTACACCTTC. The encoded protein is CASRAGGAGRYGYTF.

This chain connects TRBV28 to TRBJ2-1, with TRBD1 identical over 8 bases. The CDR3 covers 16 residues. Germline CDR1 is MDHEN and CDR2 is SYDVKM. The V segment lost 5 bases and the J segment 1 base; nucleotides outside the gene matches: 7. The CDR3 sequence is CASSLPGQESYNEQFF. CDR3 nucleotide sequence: TGTGCCAGCAGTCTCCCGGGACAGGAGTCCTACAATGAGCAGTTCTTC.

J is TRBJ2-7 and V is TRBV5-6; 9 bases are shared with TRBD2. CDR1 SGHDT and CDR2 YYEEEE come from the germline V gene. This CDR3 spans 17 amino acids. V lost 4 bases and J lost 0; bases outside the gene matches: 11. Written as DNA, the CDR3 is TGTGCCAGCAGCGTGCGACTAGCGGCTGTCTCCTCCTACGAGCAGTACTTC. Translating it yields CASSVRLAAVSSYEQYF.

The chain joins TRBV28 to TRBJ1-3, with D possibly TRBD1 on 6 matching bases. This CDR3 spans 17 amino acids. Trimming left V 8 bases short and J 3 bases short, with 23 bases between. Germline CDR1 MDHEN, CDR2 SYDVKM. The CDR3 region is CASALTEDRLIGNTIYF. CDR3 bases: TGTGCCAGCGCGCTAACGGAAGACAGGTTGATTGGAAACACCATATATTTT.

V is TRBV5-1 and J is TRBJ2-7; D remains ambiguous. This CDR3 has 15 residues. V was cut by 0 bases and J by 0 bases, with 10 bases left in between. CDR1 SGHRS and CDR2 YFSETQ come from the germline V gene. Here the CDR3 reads CASSLDSLSSYEQYF. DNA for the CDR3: TGCGCCAGCAGCTTGGATTCCTTGAGCTCCTACGAGCAGTACTTC. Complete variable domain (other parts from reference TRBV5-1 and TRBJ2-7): KAGVTQTPRYLIKTRGQQVTLSCSPISGHRSVSWYQQTPGQGLQFLFEYFSETQRNKGNFPGRFSGRQFSNSRSEMNVSTLELGDSALYLCASSLDSLSSYEQYFGPGTRLTVT.

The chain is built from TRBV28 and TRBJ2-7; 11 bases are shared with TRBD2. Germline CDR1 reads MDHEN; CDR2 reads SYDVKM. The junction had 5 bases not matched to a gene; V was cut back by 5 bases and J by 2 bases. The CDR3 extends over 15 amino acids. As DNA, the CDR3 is TGTGCCAGCAGTCTGCTAGCGGGAGGCCCCTACGAGCAGTACTTC. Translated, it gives CASSLLAGGPYEQYF.

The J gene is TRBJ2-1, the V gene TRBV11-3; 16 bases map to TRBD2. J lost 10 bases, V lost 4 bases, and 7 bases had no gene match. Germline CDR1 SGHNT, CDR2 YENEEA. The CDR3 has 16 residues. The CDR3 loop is CASSSGTSGREREQFF. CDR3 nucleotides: TGTGCCAGCAGCTCCGGGACTAGCGGGAGGGAACGCGAGCAGTTCTTC.

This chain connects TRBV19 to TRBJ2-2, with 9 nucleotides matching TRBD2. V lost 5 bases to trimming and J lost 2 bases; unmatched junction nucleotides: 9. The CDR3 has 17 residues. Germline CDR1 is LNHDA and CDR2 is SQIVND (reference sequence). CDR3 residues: CASSSHKTSGNTGELFF. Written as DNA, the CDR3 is TGTGCCAGTAGTTCCCACAAGACTAGCGGCAACACCGGGGAGCTGTTTTTT. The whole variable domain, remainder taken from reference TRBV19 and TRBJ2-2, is DGGITQSPKYLFRKEGQNVTLSCEQNLNHDAMYWYRQDPGQGLRLIYYSQIVNDFQKGDIAEGYSVSREKKESFPLTVTSAQKNPTAFYLCASSSHKTSGNTGELFFGEGSRLTVL.

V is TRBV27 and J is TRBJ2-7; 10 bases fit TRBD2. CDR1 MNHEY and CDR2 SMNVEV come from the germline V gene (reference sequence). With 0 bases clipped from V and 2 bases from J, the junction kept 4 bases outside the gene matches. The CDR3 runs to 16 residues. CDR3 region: CASSLSTSGTTYEQYF. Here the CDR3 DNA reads TGTGCCAGCAGTTTATCTACTAGCGGGACAACCTACGAGCAGTACTTC.

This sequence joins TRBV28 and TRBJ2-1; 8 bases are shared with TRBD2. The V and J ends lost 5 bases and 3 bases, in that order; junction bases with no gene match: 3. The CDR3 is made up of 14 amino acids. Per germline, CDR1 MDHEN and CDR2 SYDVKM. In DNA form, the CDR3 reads TGTGCCAGCAGTGCCGGGACTAGCTACAATGAGCAGTTCTTC. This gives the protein CASSAGTSYNEQFF.

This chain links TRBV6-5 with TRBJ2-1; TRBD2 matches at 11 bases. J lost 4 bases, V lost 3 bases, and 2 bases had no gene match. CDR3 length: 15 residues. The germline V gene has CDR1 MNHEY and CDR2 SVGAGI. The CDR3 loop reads CASSYLAGGYNEQFF. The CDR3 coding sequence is TGTGCCAGCAGTTATCTAGCGGGAGGATACAATGAGCAGTTCTTC.

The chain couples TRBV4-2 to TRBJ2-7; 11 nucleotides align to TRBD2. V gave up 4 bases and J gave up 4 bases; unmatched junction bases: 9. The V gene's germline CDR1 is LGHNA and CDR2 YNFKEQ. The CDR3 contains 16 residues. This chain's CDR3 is CASSPTGTSGFYEQYF. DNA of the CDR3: TGTGCCAGCAGCCCCACCGGGACTAGCGGATTTTACGAGCAGTACTTC.

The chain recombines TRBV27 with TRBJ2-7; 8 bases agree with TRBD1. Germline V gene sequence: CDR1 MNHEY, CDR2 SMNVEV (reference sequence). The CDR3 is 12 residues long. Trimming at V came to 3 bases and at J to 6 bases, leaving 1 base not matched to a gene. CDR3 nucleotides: TGTGCCAGCAGTTTGACAGGGGTCGAGCAGTACTTC. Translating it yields CASSLTGVEQYF.

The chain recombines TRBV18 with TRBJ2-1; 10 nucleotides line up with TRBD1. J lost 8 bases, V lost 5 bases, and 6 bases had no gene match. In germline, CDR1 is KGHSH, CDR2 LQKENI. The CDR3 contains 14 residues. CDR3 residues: CASSTTGTGDEQFF. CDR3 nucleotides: TGTGCCAGCTCAACAACCGGGACAGGGGATGAGCAGTTCTTC.

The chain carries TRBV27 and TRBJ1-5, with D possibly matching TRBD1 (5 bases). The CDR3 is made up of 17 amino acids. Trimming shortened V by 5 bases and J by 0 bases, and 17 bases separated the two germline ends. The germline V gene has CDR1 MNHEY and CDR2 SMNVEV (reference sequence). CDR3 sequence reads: CASSPTRTPYSNQPQHF. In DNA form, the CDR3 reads TGTGCCAGCAGTCCAACCCGGACACCTTATAGCAATCAGCCCCAGCATTTT.

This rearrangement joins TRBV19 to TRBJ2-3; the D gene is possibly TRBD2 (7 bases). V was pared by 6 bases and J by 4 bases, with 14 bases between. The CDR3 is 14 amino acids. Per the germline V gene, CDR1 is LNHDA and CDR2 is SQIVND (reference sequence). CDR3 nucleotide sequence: TGTGCCAGTAGATCCGGGGGGCAGGCAGATACGCAGTATTTT. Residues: CASRSGGQADTQYF.

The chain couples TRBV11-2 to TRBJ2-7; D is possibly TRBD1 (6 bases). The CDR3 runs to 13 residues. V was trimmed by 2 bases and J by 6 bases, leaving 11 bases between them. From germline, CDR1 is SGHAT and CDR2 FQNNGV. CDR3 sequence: CASSLWQGIEQYF. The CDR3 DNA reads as TGTGCCAGCAGCTTATGGCAGGGGATCGAGCAGTACTTC.

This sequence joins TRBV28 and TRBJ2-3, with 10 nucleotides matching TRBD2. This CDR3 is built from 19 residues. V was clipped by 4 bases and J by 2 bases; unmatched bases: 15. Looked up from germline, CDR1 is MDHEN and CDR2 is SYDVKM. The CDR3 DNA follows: TGTGCCAGCAGTTCCGTAACCTCTAGCGGGAGATATAACACAGATACGCAGTATTTT. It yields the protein CASSSVTSSGRYNTDTQYF.

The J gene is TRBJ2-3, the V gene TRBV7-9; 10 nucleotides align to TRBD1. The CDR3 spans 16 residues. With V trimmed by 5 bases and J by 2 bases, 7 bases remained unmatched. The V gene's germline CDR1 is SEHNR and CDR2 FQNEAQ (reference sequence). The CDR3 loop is CASSPRDRGLTDTQYF. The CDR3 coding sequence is TGTGCCAGCAGCCCGAGGGACAGGGGACTCACAGATACGCAGTATTTT. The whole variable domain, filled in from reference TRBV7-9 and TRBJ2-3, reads DTGVSQNPRHKITKRGQNVTFRCDPISEHNRLYWYRQTLGQGPEFLTYFQNEAQLEKSRLLSDRFSAERPKGSFSTLEIQRTEQGDSAMYLCASSPRDRGLTDTQYFGPGTRLTVL.

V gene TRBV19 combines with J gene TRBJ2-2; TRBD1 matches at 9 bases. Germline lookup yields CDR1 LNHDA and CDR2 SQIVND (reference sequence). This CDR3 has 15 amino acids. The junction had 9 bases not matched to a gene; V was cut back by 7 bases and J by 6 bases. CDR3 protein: CASTSSDRGAGELFF. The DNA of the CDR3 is TGTGCCAGTACCTCCTCCGACAGGGGGGCCGGGGAGCTGTTTTTT.

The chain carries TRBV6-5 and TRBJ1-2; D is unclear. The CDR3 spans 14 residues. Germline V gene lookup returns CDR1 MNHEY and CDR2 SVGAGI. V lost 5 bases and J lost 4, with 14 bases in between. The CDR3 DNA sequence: TGTGCCAGCAGTAAGGAGGACGGTGGCTATGGCTACACCTTC. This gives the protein CASSKEDGGYGYTF.

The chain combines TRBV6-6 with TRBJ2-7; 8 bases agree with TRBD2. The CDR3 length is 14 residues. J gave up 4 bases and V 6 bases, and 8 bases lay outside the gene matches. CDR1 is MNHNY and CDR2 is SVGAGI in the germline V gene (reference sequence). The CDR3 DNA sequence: TGTGCCAGCAGGCGGGGACTAGACGCTTACGAGCAGTACTTC. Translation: CASRRGLDAYEQYF.

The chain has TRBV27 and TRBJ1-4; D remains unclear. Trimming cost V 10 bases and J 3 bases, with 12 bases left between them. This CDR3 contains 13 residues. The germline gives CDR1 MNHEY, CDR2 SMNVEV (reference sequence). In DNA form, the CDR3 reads TGTGCCACCGGGAGGGAGTCTAATGAAAAACTGTTTTTT. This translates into CATGRESNEKLFF.

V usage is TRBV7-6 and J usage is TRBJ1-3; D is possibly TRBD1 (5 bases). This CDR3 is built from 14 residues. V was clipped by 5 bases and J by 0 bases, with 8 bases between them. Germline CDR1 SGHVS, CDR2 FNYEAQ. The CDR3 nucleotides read TGTGCCAGCAGCCCCGGGGGCTCTGGAAACACCATATATTTT. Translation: CASSPGGSGNTIYF.

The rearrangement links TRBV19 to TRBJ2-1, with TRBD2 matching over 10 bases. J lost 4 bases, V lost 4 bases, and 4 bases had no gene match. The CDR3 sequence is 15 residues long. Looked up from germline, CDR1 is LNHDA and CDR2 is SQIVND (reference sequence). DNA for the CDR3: TGTGCCAGTAGTAAAGGACTAGCGGCGTACAATGAGCAGTTCTTC. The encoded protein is CASSKGLAAYNEQFF.

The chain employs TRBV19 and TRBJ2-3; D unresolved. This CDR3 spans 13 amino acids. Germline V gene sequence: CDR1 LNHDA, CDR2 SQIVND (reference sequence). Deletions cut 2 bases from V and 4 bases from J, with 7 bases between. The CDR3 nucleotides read TGTGCCAGTAGTATATCTGTCCCAGATACGCAGTATTTT. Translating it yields CASSISVPDTQYF.

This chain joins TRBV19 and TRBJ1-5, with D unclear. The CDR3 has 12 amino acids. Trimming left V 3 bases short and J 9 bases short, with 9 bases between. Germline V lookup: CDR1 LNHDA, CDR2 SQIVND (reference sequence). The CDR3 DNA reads TGTGCCAGTAGTATGGTTGCGTGGCCCCAGCATTTT. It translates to CASSMVAWPQHF.

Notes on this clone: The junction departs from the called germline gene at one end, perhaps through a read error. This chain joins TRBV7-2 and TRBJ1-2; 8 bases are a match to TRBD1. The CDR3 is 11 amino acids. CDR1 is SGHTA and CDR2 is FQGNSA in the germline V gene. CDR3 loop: CASSTGRGQRF. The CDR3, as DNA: TGTGCCAGCAGCACAGGCAGGGGGCAGCGATTC. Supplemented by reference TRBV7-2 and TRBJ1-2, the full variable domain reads GAGVSQSPSNKVTEKGKDVELRCDPISGHTALYWYRQSLGQGLEFLIYFQGNSAPDKSGLPSDRFSAERTGGSVSTLTIQRTQQEDSAVYLCASSTGRGQRFGSGTRLTVV.

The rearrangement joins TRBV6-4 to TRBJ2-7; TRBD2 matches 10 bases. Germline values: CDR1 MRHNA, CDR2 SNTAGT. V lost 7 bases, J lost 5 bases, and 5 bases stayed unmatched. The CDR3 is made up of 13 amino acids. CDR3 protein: CASILAGDHEQYF. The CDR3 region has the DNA TGTGCCAGCATTCTAGCGGGAGATCACGAGCAGTACTTC.

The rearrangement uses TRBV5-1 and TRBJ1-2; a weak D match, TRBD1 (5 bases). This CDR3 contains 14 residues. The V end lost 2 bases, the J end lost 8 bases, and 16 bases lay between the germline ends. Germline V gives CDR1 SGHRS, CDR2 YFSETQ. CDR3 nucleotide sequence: TGCGCCAGCAGCTTAACAACAGGATCCTACGGCTACACCTTC. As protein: CASSLTTGSYGYTF.

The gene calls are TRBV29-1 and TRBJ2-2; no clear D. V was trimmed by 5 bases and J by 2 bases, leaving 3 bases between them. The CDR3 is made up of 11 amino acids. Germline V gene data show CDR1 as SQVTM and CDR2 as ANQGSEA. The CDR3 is CSVLNTGELFF. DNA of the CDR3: TGCAGCGTTCTTAACACCGGGGAGCTGTTTTTT.

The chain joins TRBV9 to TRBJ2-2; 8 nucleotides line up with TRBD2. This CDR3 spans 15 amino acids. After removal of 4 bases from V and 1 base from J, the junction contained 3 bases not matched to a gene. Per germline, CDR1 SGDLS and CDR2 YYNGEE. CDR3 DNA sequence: TGTGCCAGCAGCATCACTAGCGGGAACACCGGGGAGCTGTTTTTT. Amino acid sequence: CASSITSGNTGELFF.